This TCR beta chain was recorded in a study of cytomegalovirus exposure and HLA in healthy donors. At the level of the study: HLA-typed donors were the source of some 80 million unique TCRs, which an early data release held.

The primer mix had 60 Vbeta and 13 Jbeta primers. Only in-frame clones appear in the TCRdb table, and some are missing; sequencing was by immunoSEQ multiplex PCR. The top ten clones hold 4.5% to 6% of a sample with fewer than 150,000 clones, approximately 77% of them seen once. Study-level points and caveats: Owing to their indistinguishability, certain V segments, notably TRBV6-2 and TRBV6-3, were excluded.

On this clone: Its target is unknown.

The CDR3 is made up of 15 amino acids. V dropped 7 bases and J dropped 3; count of bases not matched to a gene: 10. From germline, CDR1 is SGHRS and CDR2 YFSETQ. The chain combines TRBV5-1 with TRBJ2-3, with 8 bases lining up with TRBD2. Sequencing input: PBMCs. The clonotype was recovered from a woman aged 45-59 years in good health and CMV-seronegative. CDR3: CASGSGGLGTDTQYF. CDR3 in DNA: TGCGCCAGCGGGTCGGGGGGACTAGGGACAGATACGCAGTATTTT.